This TCR beta chain was captured by sequencing in a study of T-cell reconstitution after alpha-beta-depleted transplantation in children. This sample's TCRbeta library carried unique molecular identifier barcodes. TCRdb used MiXCR to reprocess the PCR reads, holding one entry per CDR3 protein. The sample yields about 310,000 distinct CDR3 sequences, roughly 25% seen once. The CDR3 length is 16 residues. Germline V gene data show CDR1 as SGHRS and CDR2 as YFSETQ. V was trimmed by 4 bases and J by 0 bases, leaving 13 bases between them. This clonotype appeared a few times. This receptor was identified in a male patient between 10 and 17 years old who had a stem cell transplant for acute lymphoblastic leukemia, so the T cells may come from the graft donor. The chain is built from TRBV5-1 and TRBJ1-4; weak D call: TRBD1 (5 bases). The sequenced sample was PBMCs, mostly from graft donor cells, obtained 180 days after TCRalphabeta/CD19-depleted stem cell transplant. CDR3 coding DNA: TGCGCCAGCAGCGGGGGAGGGACCGCAACTAATGAAAAACTGTTTTTT. Its protein product is CASSGGGTATNEKLFF.